This T cell receptor (beta chain) is from a study of cytomegalovirus exposure and HLA in healthy donors. Study-level findings and limits: A list of 150 to 200 TCR beta chains associated with cytomegalovirus was given. The study found most TCR sequences rare, yet found some public TCRs in many donors.

There are a few counts of this clone. Its antigen is as yet unknown. Sequencing used immunoSEQ multiplex PCR; TCRdb keeps in-frame clones, though not all of them. The sample has 150,000 or so clones; just under 90% are singletons. With 4 bases removed from V and 4 bases from J, the gap between germline ends came to 20 bases. CDR1 and CDR2 (germline): SGHNT, YYREEE (reference sequence). The CDR3 extends over 16 amino acids. The source of this sequence is a woman between 25 and 40 years old in good health and CMV-seropositive. The material sequenced was PBMCs. V and J are TRBV5-4 and TRBJ1-2; weak D call: TRBD1 (6 bases). The DNA of the CDR3 is TGTGCCAGCAGCCCGAGCCAGGGAGGGGGTGTCTATGGCTACACCTTC. The encoded protein is CASSPSQGGGVYGYTF.